Listed below are T cell receptor beta chains from one sample, sequenced in a study of blood T cell repertoires in COVID-19. Measured with immunoSEQ multiplex PCR; TCRdb has only the in-frame clones, and not every one. The repertoire has 40,000 to 45,000 clones, 90% of them found once; the top ten carry under 6%. The sample was peripheral blood. These receptors were obtained from a human donor in a cohort sampled during active COVID-19. Both conserved end residues are part of each CDR3. D genes are given only for firm matches. Some rows have no size entry. The others give once, few or many, or a class for an expanded clone.

TRBJ2-7,TRBV30,TRBD1,once,TGTGCCTGGCGCCCACAGGGGGCGTCTCACTACGAGCAGTACTTC,CAWRPQGASHYEQYF
TRBJ2-7,TRBV3-1/TRBV3-2,TRBD2,NA,TGTGCCAGCAGCTTTTCGACTAGCGGGGGCTACGAGCAGTACTTC,CASSFSTSGGYEQYF
TRBJ1-1,TRBV15,TRBD1,NA,TGTGCCACCAGCAGACGTGCGGGACAGGGTTTGGAAGCTTTCTTT,CATSRRAGQGLEAFF
TRBJ1-2,TRBV4-3,TRBD1,once,TGCGCCAGCAGCCGGGACAGGGGGCCGAACTATGGCTACACCTTC,CASSRDRGPNYGYTF
TRBJ2-5,TRBV5-4,TRBD1,NA,TGTGCCAGCAGCTCCACGGGACAGGGGTGGGAGACCCAGTACTTC,CASSSTGQGWETQYF
TRBJ2-5,TRBV11-3,NA,NA,TGTGCCAGCAGCTCTACCGCGAGAGAAGAGACCCAGTACTTC,CASSSTAREETQYF
TRBJ1-1,TRBV6-2/TRBV6-3,TRBD1,NA,TGTGCCAGCAGTGGGACAGGTACTGAAGCTTTCTTT,CASSGTGTEAFF
TRBJ1-2,TRBV7-9,TRBD1,NA,TGTGCCAGCAGCTCGGGACAGAACTATGGCTACACCTTC,CASSSGQNYGYTF
TRBJ1-1,TRBV12-3/TRBV12-4,NA,NA,TGTGCCAGCAGTTCAGACAGGAACACTGAAGCTTTCTTT,CASSSDRNTEAFF
TRBJ2-4,TRBV2,TRBD1,NA,TGTGCCAGCAGTGAGAGAAGGGGACAGGGGATAAACATTCAGTACTTC,CASSERRGQGINIQYF
TRBJ2-7,TRBV7-2,NA,NA,TGTGCCAGCAGCCCTACTTGGGCTAGCCGCGGGTACGAGCAGTACTTC,CASSPTWASRGYEQYF
TRBJ2-1,TRBV5-8,TRBD1,NA,TGTGCCAGCAGCTTCCAGGGGGCGAATGAGCAGTTCTTC,CASSFQGANEQFF
TRBJ2-3,TRBV15,NA,NA,TGTGCCACCAGCCATTTAGTTCGAACAGATACGCAGTATTTT,CATSHLVRTDTQYF
TRBJ1-1,TRBV5-4,NA,once,TGTGCCAGCAGCTTGGGGGGGGTTGAAGCTTTCTTT,CASSLGGVEAFF
TRBJ1-1,TRBV7-6,NA,NA,TGTGCCAGCAAACAGGGAGTAAACACTGAAGCTTTCTTT,CASKQGVNTEAFF
TRBJ2-7,TRBV5-4,TRBD2,NA,TGTGCCAGCAGCTCAAATAGCGGGGGCGGAAGCTCCTACGAGCAGTACTTC,CASSSNSGGGSSYEQYF
TRBJ1-1,TRBV4-2,TRBD1,NA,TGTGCCAGCAGCCAAGTATTCGGGACAGGGGGTGAGGGGAACACTGAAGCTTTCTTT,CASSQVFGTGGEGNTEAFF
TRBJ1-1,TRBV6-2/TRBV6-3,NA,once,TGTGCCAGCAGCCGCGAGAGAGGCCCCGCTTTCTTT,CASSRERGPAFF
TRBJ1-1,TRBV9,NA,NA,TGTGCCAGCAGCGAAGAAGTCGACGGAGCTGAAGCTTTCTTT,CASSEEVDGAEAFF
TRBJ1-1,TRBV5-1,NA,NA,TGCGCCAGCAGCTTCGGGGGTCACACTGAAGCTTTCTTT,CASSFGGHTEAFF
TRBJ1-5,TRBV21-1,NA,once,TGTGCCAGCAGCAAAGGGGGGACAGGGGCTTGGGGCAATCAGCCCCAGCATTTT,CASSKGGTGAWGNQPQHF
TRBJ2-7,TRBV6-1,NA,NA,TGTGCCAGCAGTGACGGTCGGGACATCTACGAGCAGTACTTC,CASSDGRDIYEQYF
TRBJ1-5,TRBV6-6,NA,NA,TGTGCCAGCAGTTACCGGCAGGGTGATAGCAATCAGCCCCAGCATTTT,CASSYRQGDSNQPQHF
TRBJ2-3,TRBV4-2,TRBD1,NA,TGTGCCAGCAGCCCGACTTCCGGGACAGGGGTCGGCACAGATACGCAGTATTTT,CASSPTSGTGVGTDTQYF
TRBJ2-1,TRBV7-3,NA,NA,TGTGCCAGCAGCTTGGGCTTAGGAAATGAGCAGTTCTTC,CASSLGLGNEQFF
TRBJ1-2,TRBV3-1/TRBV3-2,NA,NA,TGTGCCAGCAGCCAAGATCTTGGAGGGGCTCTGCTGTATGGCTACACCTTC,CASSQDLGGALLYGYTF
TRBJ2-1,TRBV6-2/TRBV6-3,NA,few,TGTGCCAGCAGTTACCCAGCGGGCAGTTACAATGAGCAGTTCTTC,CASSYPAGSYNEQFF
TRBJ2-3,TRBV18,NA,once,TGTGCCAGCTCACCAGGTCAGGGGAGCACAGATACGCAGTATTTT,CASSPGQGSTDTQYF
TRBJ1-3,TRBV18,NA,once,TGTGCCAGCTCACCAACAGGCGGTAACCCTGGAAACACCATATATTTT,CASSPTGGNPGNTIYF
TRBJ2-2,TRBV5-1,NA,NA,TGCGCCAGCAGCGTAGACTTAATCGTCCAGGGATCCGGGGAGCTGTTTTTT,CASSVDLIVQGSGELFF
TRBJ2-3,TRBV6-1,TRBD2,NA,TGTGCCAGCAGTGTTTCCGGGACTAGCGGGAGGTGGAACACAGATACGCAGTATTTT,CASSVSGTSGRWNTDTQYF
TRBJ2-3,TRBV28,NA,NA,TGTGCCAGCAGATCAGACACAGATACGCAGTATTTT,CASRSDTDTQYF
TRBJ2-1,TRBV6-2/TRBV6-3,TRBD2,NA,TGTGCCAGCAGTAAACTAGCGGAGGGGGGCCGGGAGCAGTTCTTC,CASSKLAEGGREQFF